These 27 T cell receptor beta chains came from one sample sequenced in a study of T cells in Graves' hyperthyroidism and ophthalmopathy. The investigators amplified TCR beta CDR3 regions from RNA transcripts. The study used the HTBI primer set for a first-round RT-PCR of the TCR CDR3. A single record per CDR3 protein comes from TCRdb applying MiXCR to the multiplex PCR reads. This table holds 750,000 to 950,000 distinct CDR3 sequences, roughly 40% found once. Sequences were obtained from blood. These receptors were taken from a man in his late teens or twenties with Graves' hyperthyroidism.

At least ten counts were recorded for this clonotype. The V call is TRBV7-2, the J call TRBJ1-5; D is unresolved. Trimming left V 0 bases short and J 3 bases short, with 9 bases between. The length of the CDR3 is 15 residues. The germline CDR1 and CDR2 sequences are SGHTA and FQGNSA. The DNA of the CDR3 is TGTGCCAGCAGCTTAGCCGGACGCGTCAATCAGCCCCAGCATTTT. Translating gives CASSLAGRVNQPQHF.

The chain has TRBV7-2 and TRBJ1-6; 8 bases agree with TRBD1. The CDR3 has 14 residues. The V segment lost 5 bases and the J segment 9 bases; nucleotides outside the gene matches: 6. Germline CDR1 reads SGHTA; CDR2 reads FQGNSA. The CDR3 nucleotides read TGTGCCAGCAGCCAAGCCAGGGGGCTTTCACCCCTCCACTTT. Translating it yields CASSQARGLSPLHF.

The V call is TRBV27, the J call TRBJ2-7, with D perhaps being TRBD1 or TRBD2 (6 bases each). The CDR3 covers 13 residues. Trimming left V 8 bases short and J 3 bases short, with 14 bases between. Per the germline V gene, CDR1 is MNHEY and CDR2 is SMNVEV (reference sequence). CDR3 sequence (DNA): TGTGCCAGCGGACGGGGGCCGTACTACGAGCAGTACTTC. Translating it yields CASGRGPYYEQYF.

V is TRBV19 and J is TRBJ1-1; no clear D. With 1 base removed from V and 0 bases from J, the gap between germline ends came to 12 bases. This CDR3 comprises 16 residues. Germline CDR1 LNHDA, CDR2 SQIVND (reference sequence). In nucleotides, the CDR3 is TGTGCCAGTAGTATAGGCCGGGAAGGAATGAACACTGAAGCTTTCTTT. Amino acids: CASSIGREGMNTEAFF.

As for this clonotype: The CDR3 ends on some other residue instead of the conserved phenylalanine or tryptophan, so this is likely a read error. The V call is TRBV7-8, the J call TRBJ2-7, with D perhaps matching TRBD1 (6 bases). The CDR3 extends over 13 amino acids. The V gene's germline CDR1 is SGHVS and CDR2 FQNEAQ. The V end lost 2 bases, the J end lost 4 bases, and 9 bases lay between the germline ends. The CDR3 DNA follows: TGTGCCAGCAGCTTACGGACAGAATACGAGCAGTACCTC. This gives the protein CASSLRTEYEQYL.

The chain carries TRBV9 and TRBJ1-6; possible D gene TRBD1, 6 bases. Germline CDR1 and CDR2: SGDLS and YYNGEE. This CDR3 has 13 residues. Trimming took off 3 bases at V and 10 bases at J, with 11 bases between the two ends. The CDR3 DNA reads as TGTGCCAGCAGCGACAGGGTTTGGTCACCCCTCCACTTT. Its translation: CASSDRVWSPLHF.

This chain links TRBV7-6 with TRBJ1-5; TRBD1 is a possible D gene (5 bases). V dropped 6 bases and J dropped 7 bases, with 19 bases sitting between them. The CDR3 covers 15 residues. Germline lookup yields CDR1 SGHVS and CDR2 FNYEAQ. The CDR3 loop is CASSILSRVGQPQHF. For the CDR3, the DNA is TGTGCCAGCAGTATCCTCAGCAGGGTCGGCCAGCCCCAGCATTTT.

This clonotype appeared many times. The V gene is TRBV7-6, the J gene TRBJ2-2; possibly TRBD1 for D (6 bases). The CDR3 totals 13 residues. V lost 4 bases and J 5 bases, leaving 8 bases between the germline ends. From germline, CDR1 is SGHVS and CDR2 FNYEAQ. CDR3 in DNA: TGTGCCAGCAGCTCGGACAGAACCGGGGAGCTGTTTTTT. As protein: CASSSDRTGELFF.

This clonotype has ten or more counts. The genes are TRBV7-6 and TRBJ2-7; tentative D call: TRBD1 (6 bases). The CDR3 covers 14 residues. The germline V and J ends were trimmed by 4 bases and 3 bases, with 13 bases remaining between them. Germline-derived CDR1 and CDR2 are SGHVS and FNYEAQ. The CDR3 DNA follows: TGTGCCAGCAGCTCCGGGACATTAAACTACGAGCAGTACTTC. This sequence encodes CASSSGTLNYEQYF.

Ten or more counts support this clonotype. V usage is TRBV15 and J usage is TRBJ1-4; TRBD1 is a possible D gene (6 bases). Germline V lookup: CDR1 LNHNV, CDR2 YYDKDF (reference sequence). V was cut by 4 bases and J by 8 bases, with 17 bases left in between. The CDR3 is 15 amino acids. The CDR3 region has the DNA TGTGCCACCAGCACTGGGGCAGGGGCCGCCGAAAAACTGTTTTTT. This sequence encodes CATSTGAGAAEKLFF.

The count of this clonotype is one. This rearrangement joins TRBV4-1 to TRBJ1-5, with TRBD1 as a possible D gene (6 bases). The V end was cut by 0 bases, the J end by 7 bases, with 13 bases between. The CDR3 sequence is 15 residues long. Looked up from germline, CDR1 is MGHRA and CDR2 is YSYEKL. Written as DNA, the CDR3 is TGCGCCAGCAGCCAAGATAGGGGGGCGAGACAGCCCCAGCATTTT. This translates into CASSQDRGARQPQHF.

This clonotype came up many times. The chain uses TRBV19 and TRBJ2-6; D may match TRBD1 or TRBD2 (5 bases each). The CDR3 is 18 residues long. V was pared by 3 bases and J by 3 bases, with 18 bases between. The germline gives CDR1 LNHDA, CDR2 SQIVND (reference sequence). CDR3 sequence reads: CASSILGTTRGGANVLTF. The DNA of the CDR3 is TGTGCCAGTAGTATCCTGGGGACCACTAGGGGTGGGGCCAACGTCCTGACTTTC. The full variable domain, rest sourced from reference TRBV19 and TRBJ2-6, is DGGITQSPKYLFRKEGQNVTLSCEQNLNHDAMYWYRQDPGQGLRLIYYSQIVNDFQKGDIAEGYSVSREKKESFPLTVTSAQKNPTAFYLCASSILGTTRGGANVLTFGAGSRLTVL.

V usage is TRBV25-1 and J usage is TRBJ2-6; the D is unclear. The CDR3 contains 15 residues. The V end was cut by 4 bases, the J end by 4 bases, with 11 bases between. Germline values: CDR1 MGHDK, CDR2 SYGVNS. The CDR3 nucleotides are TGTGCCAGCAGTGCAACGGCAACCGGGGCCAACGTCCTGACTTTC. This codes for CASSATATGANVLTF.

V gene TRBV19 combines with J gene TRBJ2-7, with 7 bases aligning to TRBD1. With 6 bases clipped from V and 9 bases from J, the junction kept 14 bases outside the gene matches. CDR3 length equals 14 residues. Germline V gene sequence: CDR1 LNHDA, CDR2 SQIVND (reference sequence). The CDR3 loop reads CASSGRDMRQGQYF. Here the CDR3 DNA reads TGTGCCAGTAGCGGTCGGGATATGAGACAGGGGCAGTACTTC.

The V and J genes are TRBV19 and TRBJ1-1; weak D call: TRBD1 (5 bases). The CDR3 consists of 12 residues. Trimming removed 8 bases from V and 6 bases from J, with 13 bases in between. CDR1 and CDR2 from the germline V gene are LNHDA and SQIVND (reference sequence). The CDR3 is CASAAGLAEAFF. DNA of the CDR3: TGTGCCAGTGCCGCAGGGTTGGCTGAAGCTTTCTTT.

This clonotype was seen repeatedly, ten times or more. The chain employs TRBV15 and TRBJ2-7; possibly TRBD2 for D (5 bases). The CDR3 contains 13 residues. V lost 3 bases to trimming and J lost 3 bases, with 9 bases between them. From germline, CDR1 is LNHNV and CDR2 YYDKDF (reference sequence). In DNA form, the CDR3 reads TGTGCCACCAGCAGGGAGGTTAACTACGAGCAGTACTTC. Translation: CATSREVNYEQYF.

The V gene is TRBV15, the J gene TRBJ1-2, with a weak D call TRBD1 (5 bases). There are 14 residues in the CDR3. Looked up from germline, CDR1 is LNHNV and CDR2 is YYDKDF (reference sequence). Between the trimmed V and J ends, which lost 3 bases and 8 bases, there was a span of 16 bases. The CDR3 sequence is CATSSGRVDGGYTF. CDR3 bases: TGTGCCACCAGCAGTGGCAGGGTGGATGGAGGCTACACCTTC.

This clonotype was observed many times. This chain joins TRBV10-2 and TRBJ1-5, with 7 bases that match TRBD1. Germline lookup yields CDR1 WSHSY and CDR2 SAAADI. The CDR3 has 14 residues. Trimming removed 6 bases from V and 5 bases from J; junction bases left unmatched: 7. DNA for the CDR3: TGCGCCAGCAGCCCCGGGACAGCTTATCAGCCCCAGCATTTT. Amino acids: CASSPGTAYQPQHF.

CDR3 bases: TGTGCCAGCAGTCATGGACTGGCCTACGAGCAGTACTTC. Translating gives CASSHGLAYEQYF. The chain uses TRBV6-5 and TRBJ2-7, with D possibly TRBD2 on 5 matching bases. The CDR3 covers 13 residues. Germline V lookup: CDR1 MNHEY, CDR2 SVGAGI. Trimming removed 5 bases at V and 2 bases at J, with 10 bases between.

This clonotype was detected a few times. The rearrangement joins TRBV5-1 to TRBJ1-2, with D uncertain. Trimming cost V 4 bases and J 0 bases, with 7 bases left between them. The CDR3 spans 13 residues. From germline, CDR1 is SGHRS and CDR2 YFSETQ. CDR3 nucleotide sequence: TGCGCCAGCAGCGAGAGAACTAACTATGGCTACACCTTC. It translates to CASSERTNYGYTF.

This clonotype was counted between two and nine times. This could be a read error, since a much larger clone is one nucleotide away. Since no conserved phenylalanine or tryptophan closes the CDR3, a read error is the likely cause. The genes are TRBV25-1 and TRBJ1-1, with D unclear. Germline lookup yields CDR1 MGHDK and CDR2 SYGVNS. The CDR3 runs to 12 residues. V was shortened by 4 bases and J by 4 bases, with 7 bases between the two germline ends. CDR3: CASSGAVTEAFL. CDR3 DNA sequence: TGTGCCAGCAGTGGAGCAGTCACTGAAGCTTTCCTT.

This clonotype was counted ten times or more. The rearrangement joins TRBV25-1 to TRBJ1-2; D gene ambiguous. V shed 3 bases and J shed 4 bases, with 6 bases lying between them. Germline CDR1 reads MGHDK; CDR2 reads SYGVNS. The CDR3 runs to 12 residues. The chain's CDR3 is CASSDGIYGYTF. The DNA for the CDR3 is TGTGCCAGCAGTGATGGGATCTATGGCTACACCTTC.

The chain couples TRBV5-1 to TRBJ2-7, with D perhaps matching TRBD1 or TRBD2 (7 bases each). Trimming stripped 4 bases from V and 0 bases from J, with 17 bases between. CDR1 SGHRS and CDR2 YFSETQ come from the germline V gene. This CDR3 comprises 16 residues. Written as DNA, the CDR3 is TGCGCCAGCAGCCCTCAGGGGGGGGACCTCTCCTACGAGCAGTACTTC. It codes for CASSPQGGDLSYEQYF.

In this sample, this clonotype turned up many times. V and J are TRBV2 and TRBJ2-6, with D hard to call. Germline loops: CDR1 SNHLY, CDR2 FYNNEI. CDR3 length: 13 residues. The V and J ends lost 9 bases and 0 bases respectively, with 6 bases between them. DNA of the CDR3: TGTGCCAGTCAATTCTCTGGGGCCAACGTCCTGACTTTC. Encoded protein: CASQFSGANVLTF.

This clonotype appeared a few times. V is TRBV29-1 and J is TRBJ2-3; possibly TRBD2 for D (5 bases). Trimming shortened V by 5 bases and J by 5 bases, and 14 bases separated the two germline ends. CDR1 is SQVTM, CDR2 ANQGSEA, per germline. CDR3 length equals 13 residues. The CDR3 DNA follows: TGCAGCGTTAACCGAGGGTCTCGAGATACGCAGTATTTT. Translated: CSVNRGSRDTQYF.

This clonotype has more than one count but fewer than ten. V and J are TRBV29-1 and TRBJ2-5; D unresolved. V lost 7 bases and J lost 3, with 12 bases in between. The CDR3 runs to 12 residues. Germline CDR1 is SQVTM and CDR2 is ANQGSEA. The CDR3 reads CSARGSEETQYF. DNA of the CDR3: TGCAGCGCCCGTGGTTCCGAAGAGACCCAGTACTTC.

Regarding this clonotype: A much larger clone lies one base from this, so it may be a read error. The genes are TRBV5-1 and TRBJ1-1, with D uncertain. CDR3 length equals 13 residues. Germline values: CDR1 SGHRS, CDR2 YFSETQ. CDR3: CASSPESASEASF. CDR3 nucleotide sequence: TGCGCCAGCAGCCCGGAGTCTGCGTCTGAAGCTTCCTTT. Full variable domain (missing parts from reference TRBV5-1 and TRBJ1-1): KAGVTQTPRYLIKTRGQQVTLSCSPISGHRSVSWYQQTPGQGLQFLFEYFSETQRNKGNFPGRFSGRQFSNSRSEMNVSTLELGDSALYLCASSPESASEASFGQGTRLTVV.